Listed here are 17 T cell receptor beta chains from one sample, sequenced in a study of T-cell memory formation after mild COVID-19. In TCRdb, the 5' RACE reads were re-called with MiXCR into one record per CDR3 protein. The table lists under 110,000 distinct CDR3 sequences, about a sixth of them singletons. The sequenced sample consisted of PBMCs or a T cell subset sorted from them (not recorded which). The receptors here all came from an adult woman who had mild COVID-19 (a few samples of this study predate the infection). Cell type and time point are not known.

V gene TRBV7-9 combines with J gene TRBJ2-3; the match to TRBD2 covers 7 bases. The CDR3 runs 14 residues. CDR1 is SEHNR, CDR2 FQNEAQ, per germline (reference sequence). V lost 5 bases to trimming and J lost 4 bases; unmatched junction nucleotides: 6. The CDR3 DNA is TGTGCCAGCAGCCAAGGACTAGGGGCAGATACGCAGTATTTT. This encodes CASSQGLGADTQYF. Combining the CDR3 with reference TRBV7-9 and TRBJ2-3 gives the whole variable domain DTGVSQNPRHKITKRGQNVTFRCDPISEHNRLYWYRQTLGQGPEFLTYFQNEAQLEKSRLLSDRFSAERPKGSFSTLEIQRTEQGDSAMYLCASSQGLGADTQYFGPGTRLTVL.

The J gene is TRBJ1-1, the V gene TRBV7-9, with D possibly matching TRBD1 (6 bases). The V end was cut by 8 bases, the J end by 7 bases, with 17 bases between. Germline-derived CDR1 and CDR2 are SEHNR and FQNEAQ (reference sequence). The CDR3 spans 13 residues. The CDR3 nucleotides read TGTGCCAGCCGATGGACAGAAAAGATTGAAGCTTTCTTT. Its translation: CASRWTEKIEAFF.

V gene TRBV20-1 combines with J gene TRBJ2-1, with 10 bases matching TRBD2. Germline values: CDR1 DFQATT, CDR2 SNEGSKA (reference sequence). This CDR3 contains 15 residues. Germline trimming cut 3 bases from V and 2 bases from J; bases unmatched to any gene: 4. This CDR3 is CSASDTSGTYNEQFF. For the CDR3, the DNA is TGCAGTGCTAGCGATACTAGCGGGACCTACAATGAGCAGTTCTTC.

The chain couples TRBV5-1 to TRBJ2-7; TRBD2 matches 11 bases. Losses at the gene ends were 4 bases for V and 1 base for J; bases not matched to a gene: 4. Germline loops: CDR1 SGHRS, CDR2 YFSETQ. The CDR3 is made up of 15 amino acids. The DNA for the CDR3 is TGCGCCAGCAGCGGTACTAGCGGGGGTTCCTACGAGCAGTACTTC. Its protein is CASSGTSGGSYEQYF. Full variable domain (outside the CDR3, taken from reference TRBV5-1 and TRBJ2-7): KAGVTQTPRYLIKTRGQQVTLSCSPISGHRSVSWYQQTPGQGLQFLFEYFSETQRNKGNFPGRFSGRQFSNSRSEMNVSTLELGDSALYLCASSGTSGGSYEQYFGPGTRLTVT.

This chain links TRBV2 with TRBJ2-1; 14 positions match TRBD2. Germline lookup yields CDR1 SNHLY and CDR2 FYNNEI. With 4 bases clipped from V and 6 bases from J, the junction kept 5 bases outside the gene matches. The CDR3 sequence is 16 residues long. The CDR3 reads CASSGRLAGGPNEQFF. In nucleotides, the CDR3 is TGTGCCAGCAGTGGTCGACTAGCGGGGGGGCCCAATGAGCAGTTCTTC. The full variable domain, with the rest looked up from reference TRBV2 and TRBJ2-1, is EPEVTQTPSHQVTQMGQEVILRCVPISNHLYFYWYRQILGQKVEFLVSFYNNEISEKSEIFDDQFSVERPDGSNFTLKIRSTKLEDSAMYFCASSGRLAGGPNEQFFGPGTRLTVL.

This clonotype was recorded a few times. The chain is built from TRBV12-3 or TRBV12-4 and TRBJ1-6; 7 nucleotides line up with TRBD1. The CDR3 length is 17 residues. V was clipped by 6 bases and J by 4 bases; unmatched bases: 12. CDR3 sequence reads: CASRREDRLSYNSPLHF. The DNA of the CDR3 is TGTGCCAGCAGGCGAGAGGACAGGCTATCGTATAATTCACCCCTCCACTTT.

There are a few counts of this clonotype. The chain employs TRBV5-5 and TRBJ2-7; 7 positions agree with TRBD1. Per germline, CDR1 SGHKS and CDR2 YYEKEE (reference sequence). J was trimmed by 4 bases and V by 2 bases; bases with no gene match: 6. The CDR3 is made up of 14 amino acids. The CDR3, as DNA: TGTGCCAGCAGCTTCGGGACAGTGTCGTACGAGCAGTACTTC. Amino acids: CASSFGTVSYEQYF.

There are a few counts of this clonotype. The chain has TRBV20-1 and TRBJ2-3; maybe TRBD2 (5 bases). The germline gives CDR1 DFQATT, CDR2 SNEGSKA (reference sequence). The CDR3 is 15 amino acids. The V end was cut by 6 bases, the J end by 1 base, with 17 bases between. The chain's CDR3 is CSAERTGDGTDTQYF. For the CDR3, the DNA is TGCAGTGCCGAGCGAACCGGGGATGGCACAGATACGCAGTATTTT.

This clonotype was recorded at least ten times. This CDR3 reads CASSLVGSYSGANVLTF. The CDR3 DNA sequence: TGTGCCAGCAGCTTAGTTGGCAGTTACTCTGGGGCCAACGTCCTGACTTTC. This chain joins TRBV7-2 and TRBJ2-6; D remains unclear. Trimming took off 1 base at V and 0 bases at J, with 10 bases between the two ends. The CDR3 consists of 17 residues. CDR1 SGHTA and CDR2 FQGNSA come from the germline V gene.

This clonotype turned up a few times. V is TRBV13 and J is TRBJ1-2; D is undetermined. The CDR3 covers 11 residues. Per germline, CDR1 PRHDT and CDR2 FYEKMQ (reference sequence). Trimming shortened V by 4 bases and J by 8 bases, and 8 bases separated the two germline ends. The DNA for the CDR3 is TGTGCCAGCAGCTCCGGAGGAGGCTACACCTTC. The encoded protein is CASSSGGGYTF.

This clonotype was seen a few times. The V call is TRBV11-2, the J call TRBJ2-3, with a possible D match to TRBD1 (7 bases). The V and J ends lost 0 bases and 3 bases respectively, with 19 bases between them. Germline assignment: CDR1 SGHAT and CDR2 FQNNGV. CDR3 length equals 18 residues. CDR3 amino acids: CASSLDWRGGGKTDTQYF. CDR3 nucleotides: TGTGCCAGCAGCTTAGATTGGAGAGGAGGGGGCAAGACAGATACGCAGTATTTT.

This clonotype was detected only a few times. The CDR3 loop is CASSYSGEDTDTQYF. The CDR3 nucleotides read TGTGCCAGCAGTTACTCCGGGGAGGACACAGATACGCAGTATTTT. J is TRBJ2-3 and V is TRBV6-5; tentatively, D is TRBD2 (6 bases). V was trimmed by 0 bases and J by 2 bases, leaving 9 bases between them. The germline V gene encodes CDR1 MNHEY and CDR2 SVGAGI. The CDR3 is 15 residues long.

This clonotype was seen a few times. This chain links TRBV4-1 with TRBJ1-5, with D perhaps TRBD1 (5 bases). Germline V gene sequence: CDR1 MGHRA, CDR2 YSYEKL. The CDR3 is 16 residues long. Deletions cut 5 bases from V and 5 bases from J, with 19 bases between. The CDR3 bases are TGCGCCAGCAGCACCCGAACGGGGGAGCCGCATCAGCCCCAGCATTTT. It is translated as CASSTRTGEPHQPQHF.

This clonotype has a handful of counts. V usage is TRBV4-3 and J usage is TRBJ2-2, with 11 nucleotides matching TRBD2. The J segment lost 4 bases and the V segment lost 1 base, leaving 17 bases of the junction unmatched. CDR3 length: 21 amino acids. Germline V lookup: CDR1 LGHNA, CDR2 YSLEER. The CDR3 spells CASSQALAGGITVSTTGELFF. In DNA, the CDR3 is TGCGCCAGCAGCCAAGCGCTAGCGGGAGGTATTACGGTGTCGACCACCGGGGAGCTGTTTTTT.

The sample holds a few counts of this clonotype. The chain carries TRBV2 and TRBJ1-1; TRBD1 matches 7 bases. This CDR3 comprises 14 residues. The germline V gene has CDR1 SNHLY and CDR2 FYNNEI. After removal of 1 base from V and 2 bases from J, the junction contained 1 base not matched to a gene. CDR3 nucleotides: TGTGCCAGCAGTGAAGAGGGGGCAAACACTGAAGCTTTCTTT. It is translated as CASSEEGANTEAFF.

J is TRBJ2-1 and V is TRBV29-1; TRBD1 matches 8 bases. CDR1 and CDR2 from the germline V gene are SQVTM and ANQGSEA. This CDR3 region has 15 residues. V was pared by 7 bases and J by 3 bases, with 11 bases of the junction left unmatched. CDR3 sequence reads: CSAEEGTGGYNEQFF. CDR3 sequence (DNA): TGCAGCGCCGAGGAAGGCACAGGGGGCTACAATGAGCAGTTCTTC.

This clonotype was seen a few times. V usage is TRBV10-3 and J usage is TRBJ1-1; possible D gene TRBD1, 6 bases. CDR1 is ENHRY, CDR2 SYGVKD, per germline. Trimming took 11 bases from V and 5 from J, leaving 15 bases between them. The CDR3 consists of 12 residues. In nucleotides, the CDR3 is TGTGCCCACGGGCAGGGGCAAACTGAAGCTTTCTTT. It translates to CAHGQGQTEAFF.